What follows is one T cell receptor (beta chain) and its context. Its antigen is not known. The data originate from a study of breast tumors, draining lymph nodes, adjacent tissues. Study findings and constraints: Compared with basal-like, luminal-like tumors shared significantly more repertoire with nontumor tissue. Data only fit, rather than demonstrated, lymph node origin of most tumor T cells. Tumors had less TCR diversity than lymph nodes, more than nontumor tissue.

The CDR3 length is 12 residues. Trimming shortened V by 8 bases and J by 3 bases, and 11 bases separated the two germline ends. Per the germline V gene, CDR1 is MNHNS and CDR2 is SASEGT. TCRdb passed the multiplex PCR reads through MiXCR, listing each CDR3 protein once. Of around 190,000 distinct CDR3 sequences in the sample, 30% to 35% were seen once. Samples came from axillary lymph nodes draining the breast cancer. V usage is TRBV6-1 and J usage is TRBJ2-7; D call uncertain. The clonotype originates from a female donor with breast cancer. Some clones in this sample may be carry-over from other donors' samples. Sequencing was carried out using axillary lymph node tissue. For the CDR3, the DNA is TGTGCCAGCGGGCGACCAGTCTACGAGCAGTACTTC. This translates into CASGRPVYEQYF.